This TCR beta chain was recorded in a study of T cell clones after liver transplantation. General observations from the study: In two subjects, few donor cells limited the measurable donor-reactive repertoire.

Generated by immunoSEQ multiplex PCR, the TCRdb table keeps only in-frame clones and is missing some. The sample contains under 7,000 clones, 79% of which appear only once. CD3+CD4+ and CD3+CD8+ cells were FACS-sorted from thawed unstimulated PBMCs. After removal of 4 bases from V and 8 bases from J, the junction contained 10 bases not matched to a gene. CDR1 is MNHNS and CDR2 is SASEGT in the germline V gene. CDR3 length equals 16 residues. This clone was counted between two and nine times. Its antigen is not known. Sequenced here: CD8+ T cells from blood, sampled 24 months after liver transplant. This receptor was obtained from a human patient who received a liver transplant. A share of the T cells may be of graft donor origin. The rearrangement links TRBV6-1 to TRBJ2-1; TRBD2 matches 11 bases. The CDR3 nucleotides read TGTGCCAGCAGTGTAGGTAGCGGGAGGGCCGGGGATGAGCAGTTCTTC. Amino acids: CASSVGSGRAGDEQFF.